These 27 T cell receptor beta chains share one sample of origin, sequenced in a study of vaccination and CD4 T cells after COVID-19. Time point of the sample: late sampling 161 to 241 days after vaccination in three convalescent patients. Each CDR3 protein is one row after TCRdb ran MiXCR on the PCR reads. The sample shows about 36,000 distinct CDR3 sequences, about 34% of them seen only once. The source was CD4+ T cells from blood, collected about 7 months after SARS-CoV-2 vaccination. All receptors derive from a human donor who had recovered from COVID-19.

As concerns this clonotype: Relative to the germline gene, one junction end is altered; a read error may explain this. The chain links TRBV7-7 to TRBJ2-1, with 10 bases fitting TRBD2. Germline V gene lookup returns CDR1 SSHAT and CDR2 FNYEAQ (reference sequence). This CDR3 has 17 residues. This chain's CDR3 is CASSPRTSGFSYNEQFF. CDR3 in DNA: TGTGCTAGCAGCCCGCGGACTAGCGGTTTCTCCTACAATGAGCAGTTCTTC.

V and J are TRBV11-1 and TRBJ2-5; TRBD2 agrees at 7 bases. This CDR3 comprises 13 residues. Trimming removed 11 bases from V and 5 bases from J; junction bases left unmatched: 11. Germline CDR1 SGHAT, CDR2 FQDESV (reference sequence). The CDR3 DNA is TGTGCCTCAGCATCGGCCGGGAGGGAGACCCAGTACTTC. Translated, it gives CASASAGRETQYF.

The sample holds a few counts of this clonotype. The chain has TRBV28 and TRBJ1-2; D remains unclear. The CDR3 has 12 residues. The V end was cut by 6 bases, the J end by 2 bases, with 7 bases between. Germline V gives CDR1 MDHEN, CDR2 SYDVKM. CDR3 DNA: TGTGCCAGCAGCTTGAAGAACTATGGCTACACCTTC. Translated, it gives CASSLKNYGYTF.

This clonotype has only a few counts. The V and J genes are TRBV20-1 and TRBJ2-1; D is unclear. CDR3 size: 11 residues. Trimming stripped 7 bases from V and 1 base from J, with 5 bases between. Germline-derived CDR1 and CDR2 are DFQATT and SNEGSKA (reference sequence). CDR3 nucleotide sequence: TGCAGTGGTAGTTCCTACAATGAGCAGTTCTTC. Translation gives CSGSSYNEQFF.

There are a few counts of this clonotype. The CDR3 sequence is CASSEGLYSNQPQHF. In nucleotides, the CDR3 is TGTGCCAGCAGCGAGGGCCTTTACAGCAATCAGCCCCAGCATTTT. The chain joins TRBV28 to TRBJ1-5, with D hard to call. The V and J ends lost 6 bases and 1 base respectively, with 13 bases between them. From germline, CDR1 is MDHEN and CDR2 SYDVKM. CDR3 length equals 15 residues.

This chain links TRBV25-1 with TRBJ2-5; possibly TRBD2 for D (6 bases). This CDR3 spans 14 amino acids. Trimming cost V 6 bases and J 4 bases, with 15 bases left between them. The germline V gene encodes CDR1 MGHDK and CDR2 SYGVNS. CDR3 in amino acids: CASSPRLERETQYF. The CDR3 DNA follows: TGTGCCAGCAGCCCCCGACTAGAAAGAGAGACCCAGTACTTC.

This clonotype appeared a few times. The chain employs TRBV7-8 and TRBJ2-7, with 7 nucleotides matching TRBD2. The CDR3 extends over 15 amino acids. The germline gives CDR1 SGHVS, CDR2 FQNEAQ. V shed 6 bases, J shed 4 bases, and the junction held 12 bases outside the gene matches. CDR3 sequence: CASRDMGRGGYEQYF. The DNA of the CDR3 is TGTGCCAGCAGGGATATGGGGAGGGGCGGGTACGAGCAGTACTTC. The variable domain in full, with the rest retrieved from reference TRBV7-8 and TRBJ2-7, is GAGVSQSPRYKVAKRGQDVALRCDPISGHVSLFWYQQALGQGPEFLTYFQNEAQLDKSGLPSDRFFAERPEGSVSTLKIQRTQQEDSAVYLCASRDMGRGGYEQYFGPGTRLTVT.

This clonotype appeared once. V usage is TRBV6-2 or TRBV6-3 and J usage is TRBJ2-7, with 9 bases identical to TRBD1. The length of the CDR3 is 13 residues. The germline V gene encodes CDR1 MNHEY and CDR2 SVGEGT. J was trimmed by 5 bases and V by 9 bases; bases with no gene match: 8. The CDR3 coding sequence is TGTGCCAGTTCCGGGACAGGGCAACACGAGCAGTACTTC. Translation gives CASSGTGQHEQYF.

The table lists this clonotype with a few counts. V usage is TRBV20-1 and J usage is TRBJ2-7; TRBD1 aligns across 7 bases. CDR1 is DFQATT, CDR2 SNEGSKA, per germline (reference sequence). CDR3 size: 12 residues. The V and J ends lost 5 bases and 2 bases, in that order; junction bases with no gene match: 3. CDR3 coding DNA: TGCAGTGCTGACAGGGATACCTACGAGCAGTACTTC. Protein product: CSADRDTYEQYF.

About this clonotype itself: Since no conserved phenylalanine or tryptophan closes the CDR3, a read error is the likely cause. The V and J genes are TRBV7-9 and TRBJ2-5; no clear D. This CDR3 spans 16 amino acids. Germline CDR1 reads SEHNR; CDR2 reads FQNEAQ (reference sequence). V dropped 2 bases and J dropped 1 base, with 14 bases sitting between them. CDR3 DNA sequence: TGTGCCAGCAGCTTATTCGGTGTGGCCGTCCAAGAGACCCAGTACTCC. Protein product: CASSLFGVAVQETQYS.

This clonotype was seen a few times. CDR3 bases: TGTGCCAGCAGCTTAGCTTTGGGGGCCTTTGTGCAGTATTTT. Residues: CASSLALGAFVQYF. This rearrangement joins TRBV7-2 to TRBJ2-3; a weak D match, TRBD1 (6 bases). This CDR3 contains 14 residues. The V end lost 0 bases, the J end lost 11 bases, and 15 bases lay between the germline ends. In germline, CDR1 is SGHTA, CDR2 FQGNSA.

The V call is TRBV11-2, the J call TRBJ1-5; weak D call: TRBD1 (5 bases). This CDR3 has 14 residues. Germline CDR1 and CDR2: SGHAT and FQNNGV. Trimming removed 0 bases at V and 4 bases at J, with 7 bases between. CDR3 loop: CASSLDGGNQPQHF. DNA for the CDR3: TGTGCCAGCAGCTTAGATGGGGGGAATCAGCCCCAGCATTTT.

The V and J genes are TRBV30 and TRBJ2-7, with D perhaps matching TRBD2 (6 bases). Germline CDR1 reads GTSNPN; CDR2 reads SVGIG (reference sequence). V lost 2 bases, J lost 6 bases, and 14 bases lay in between. The CDR3 has 13 amino acids. The CDR3 loop reads CAWSYNGRSEQYF. As DNA, the CDR3 is TGTGCCTGGAGTTATAACGGGAGAAGCGAGCAGTACTTC.

The chain's CDR3 is CASSQTSGNEQFF. In DNA form, the CDR3 reads TGTGCCAGCAGTCAGACTAGTGGCAATGAGCAGTTCTTC. This sequence joins TRBV6-4 and TRBJ2-1; a possible D gene is TRBD2 (6 bases). Per germline, CDR1 MRHNA and CDR2 SNTAGT. V lost 5 bases and J 6 bases, leaving 11 bases between the germline ends. The CDR3 covers 13 residues.

V is TRBV15 and J is TRBJ2-7; 9 positions agree with TRBD2. The CDR3 totals 19 residues. V shed 3 bases, J shed 3 bases, and the junction held 18 bases outside the gene matches. CDR1 and CDR2 from the germline V gene are LNHNV and YYDKDF (reference sequence). The CDR3 nucleotides are TGTGCCACCAGCAGCCCCCGTCCGGGTCCCGGTAGCGGGAGCTACGAGCAGTACTTC. Translating gives CATSSPRPGPGSGSYEQYF.

The rearrangement uses TRBV19 and TRBJ1-1; TRBD1 might be the D (5 bases). Germline CDR1 is LNHDA and CDR2 is SQIVND (reference sequence). The CDR3 has 15 amino acids. The germline V and J ends were trimmed by 1 base and 1 base, with 10 bases remaining between them. CDR3: CASSIGGTGNTEAFF. The CDR3 DNA follows: TGTGCCAGTAGTATAGGGGGCACAGGGAACACTGAAGCTTTCTTT.

This clonotype was detected only a few times. CDR3 bases: TGTGCCAGCGCCCCGGACCCTACCCCGGGGGAGCTGTTTTTT. Protein: CASAPDPTPGELFF. This chain links TRBV7-2 with TRBJ2-2; D call uncertain. The germline CDR1 and CDR2 sequences are SGHTA and FQGNSA. CDR3 length: 14 amino acids. V was pared by 8 bases and J by 8 bases, with 18 bases between.

The rearrangement links TRBV12-3 or TRBV12-4 to TRBJ2-7; D tentatively fits TRBD1 or TRBD2 (5 bases each). The CDR3 spans 16 residues. Deletions cut 2 bases from V and 0 bases from J, with 14 bases between. The CDR3 protein is CASSLSAWGSSYEQYF. The DNA for the CDR3 is TGTGCCAGCAGTTTATCAGCGTGGGGGAGCTCCTACGAGCAGTACTTC.

This clonotype appeared a few times. The CDR3 region is CASSQSPNTEAFF. The DNA for the CDR3 is TGCGCCAGCAGCCAATCCCCGAACACTGAAGCTTTCTTT. The chain employs TRBV4-1 and TRBJ1-1; D gene unclear. Trimming stripped 2 bases from V and 1 base from J, with 5 bases between. The germline V gene encodes CDR1 MGHRA and CDR2 YSYEKL. The CDR3 covers 13 residues.

This clonotype was counted a single time. The chain uses TRBV20-1 and TRBJ1-4; D call uncertain. The length of the CDR3 is 13 residues. CDR1 DFQATT and CDR2 SNEGSKA come from the germline V gene (reference sequence). Trimming took 8 bases from V and 7 from J, leaving 17 bases between them. For the CDR3, the DNA is TGCAGTCACACCCGTCCCTTGGGTGAAAAACTGTTTTTT. It specifies CSHTRPLGEKLFF.

This clonotype was detected a few times. The chain joins TRBV6-2 or TRBV6-3 to TRBJ2-7; D not certain. The CDR3 spans 12 residues. Germline V lookup: CDR1 MNHEY, CDR2 SVGEGT. Trimming removed 5 bases at V and 3 bases at J, with 8 bases between. This CDR3 is CASSAPNYEQYF. As DNA, the CDR3 is TGTGCCAGCAGTGCCCCTAACTACGAGCAGTACTTC.

The chain has TRBV20-1 and TRBJ2-7; weak D call: TRBD2 (6 bases). The V end was cut by 0 bases, the J end by 2 bases, with 14 bases between. Germline V gene lookup returns CDR1 DFQATT and CDR2 SNEGSKA (reference sequence). The CDR3 length is 15 residues. CDR3 in amino acids: CSARDQQRATYEQYF. CDR3 nucleotides: TGCAGTGCTAGAGATCAGCAGCGGGCAACCTACGAGCAGTACTTC.

V gene TRBV6-5 combines with J gene TRBJ1-2, with unresolved D. The CDR3 sequence is 15 residues long. V lost 4 bases and J 6 bases, leaving 18 bases between the germline ends. Germline CDR1 and CDR2: MNHEY and SVGAGI. The CDR3 DNA is TGTGCCAGCAGTTCCCCGGAGGAGGGTGGGGATGGCTACACCTTC. Translating gives CASSSPEEGGDGYTF.

The genes are TRBV20-1 and TRBJ2-3; D gene uncertain. The CDR3 runs 11 residues. The germline V gene has CDR1 DFQATT and CDR2 SNEGSKA (reference sequence). V lost 3 bases, J lost 6 bases, and 7 bases lay in between. CDR3 in amino acids: CSASLRDTQYF. The CDR3 bases are TGCAGTGCTAGTTTGCGGGATACGCAGTATTTT.

This clonotype showed up just a few times. The chain couples TRBV20-1 to TRBJ2-7; 7 bases are a match to TRBD2. Germline V lookup: CDR1 DFQATT, CDR2 SNEGSKA (reference sequence). This CDR3 has 13 amino acids. The V segment lost 6 bases and the J segment 3 bases; nucleotides outside the gene matches: 8. The CDR3 loop reads CSARSGTDYEQYF. The DNA for the CDR3 is TGCAGTGCCCGGAGCGGGACGGACTACGAGCAGTACTTC.

The chain links TRBV20-1 to TRBJ1-1; D unresolved. Trimming took 6 bases from V and 0 from J, leaving 17 bases between them. Germline CDR1 is DFQATT and CDR2 is SNEGSKA (reference sequence). CDR3 length equals 15 residues. In nucleotides, the CDR3 is TGCAGTGCCACCACCTCCCTGAACATGAACACTGAAGCTTTCTTT. Translated: CSATTSLNMNTEAFF.

The rearrangement links TRBV20-1 to TRBJ1-1; no firm D call. Trimming took 3 bases from V and 4 from J, leaving 15 bases between them. Germline CDR1 DFQATT, CDR2 SNEGSKA (reference sequence). The CDR3 extends over 14 amino acids. CDR3 nucleotides: TGCAGTGCTAGGGGAGGCGGGGTTGGCACTGAAGCTTTCTTT. Translating gives CSARGGGVGTEAFF.